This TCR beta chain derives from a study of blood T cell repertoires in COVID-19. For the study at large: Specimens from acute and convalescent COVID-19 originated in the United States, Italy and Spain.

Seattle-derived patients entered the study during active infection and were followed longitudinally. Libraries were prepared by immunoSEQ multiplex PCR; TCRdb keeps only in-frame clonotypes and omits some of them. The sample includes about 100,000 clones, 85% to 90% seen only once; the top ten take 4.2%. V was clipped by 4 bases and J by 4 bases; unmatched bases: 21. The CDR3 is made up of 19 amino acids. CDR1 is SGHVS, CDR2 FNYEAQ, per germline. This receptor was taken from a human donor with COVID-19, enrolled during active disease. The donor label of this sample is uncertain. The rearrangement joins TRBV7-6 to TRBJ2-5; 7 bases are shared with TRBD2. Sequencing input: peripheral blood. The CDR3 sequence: CASSSRALGLAEVGETQYF. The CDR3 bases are TGTGCCAGCAGCTCCCGTGCCTTAGGGCTAGCGGAGGTCGGAGAGACCCAGTACTTC.